This record looks at one T cell receptor beta chain sequence and its context. Its antigen is not identified. This sample was taken from a study of cytomegalovirus exposure and HLA in healthy donors. Overall study results and limits: Confirmation was obtained in vitro that a few CMV-associated chains are specific for CMV antigens.

The PCR employed 60 Vbeta primers together with 13 Jbeta primers. TCRdb keeps only in-frame clones here, not all; method: immunoSEQ multiplex PCR. The sample lists some 110,000 clones, about 70% occurring once. The sequence came from a boy younger than 18 in good health and CMV-seronegative. Sequencing input: PBMCs.

In nucleotides, the CDR3 is TGTGCCAGCAGCGCGGTGTGGAAACCCTCCTACGAGCAGTACTTC. It translates to CASSAVWKPSYEQYF. The chain has TRBV11-2 and TRBJ2-7; D not resolved. The V gene's germline CDR1 is SGHAT and CDR2 FQNNGV. Trimming stripped 5 bases from V and 0 bases from J, with 14 bases between. The CDR3 is 15 residues long.